These T cell receptor beta chains were read from a single sample in a study of cytomegalovirus exposure and HLA in healthy donors. Measured with immunoSEQ multiplex PCR; TCRdb has only the in-frame clones, and not every one. The sample includes approximately 300,000 clones, more than 80% of them seen just once. Sequencing used PBMCs. Receptors originate from a woman in her late teens or twenties in good health and CMV-seronegative. The CDR3 runs from the conserved cysteine through the conserved F or W. Each record gives: CDR3 DNA, CDR3 protein, clone size, V gene, D gene, J gene. D genes are given only for firm matches. Expanded clones get a size class; other rows say once, few or many, or leave the size out.

TGTGCCAGCAGCCAAGATATAGCGGGAGGAGAGGCAGATACGCAGTATTTT | CASSQDIAGGEADTQYF | NA | TRBV4-2 | TRBD2 | TRBJ2-3
TGTGCCAGCAGTTTCGGACAGACGAACACTGAAGCTTTCTTT | CASSFGQTNTEAFF | NA | TRBV27 | NA | TRBJ1-1
TGTGCCAGCAGCTTAATGGGTTGGGGGTCAACAGGGTACGAGCAGTACTTC | CASSLMGWGSTGYEQYF | once | TRBV13 | NA | TRBJ2-7
TGTGCCAGCAGTTTACAGTATGGCTACACCTTC | CASSLQYGYTF | NA | TRBV28 | NA | TRBJ1-2
TGCGCCAGCAGCTATCGTGCTAGCGGGGGGTACAATGAGCAGTTCTTC | CASSYRASGGYNEQFF | NA | TRBV5-1 | TRBD2 | TRBJ2-1
TGTGCCATCAGTGAGTCAGGCGGCTCAACCGAGCAGTACTTC | CAISESGGSTEQYF | NA | TRBV10-3 | NA | TRBJ2-7
TGTGCCAGCAGCCCAGACAGATTCACTGGAAACACCATATATTTT | CASSPDRFTGNTIYF | NA | TRBV6-5 | NA | TRBJ1-3
TGTGCCAGCAGAGAGCTGGGAGGGTTGGGCGAGCAGTACTTC | CASRELGGLGEQYF | NA | TRBV7-2 | TRBD2 | TRBJ2-7
TGTGCCAGCAGCTTGGGGGACAGGGTACCCGGCTACGAGCAGTACTTC | CASSLGDRVPGYEQYF | NA | TRBV5-6 | TRBD1 | TRBJ2-7
TGCAGCGTTGAGGACTCTCTAGCGAGCACAGATACGCAGTATTTT | CSVEDSLASTDTQYF | once | TRBV29-1 | NA | TRBJ2-3
TGTGCCAGCTCACCACTCCGACCCCAGCGGGGGATTCAGCCCCAGCATTTT | CASSPLRPQRGIQPQHF | NA | TRBV18 | NA | TRBJ1-5
TGTGCCAGCAGTGGATGGGAGGACGGTGACTACGAGCAGTACTTC | CASSGWEDGDYEQYF | NA | TRBV6-4 | NA | TRBJ2-7
TGCAGCGTCGAATCGGGTTTCACTGAAGCTTTCTTT | CSVESGFTEAFF | NA | TRBV29-1 | NA | TRBJ1-1
TGTGCCAGCAGTTTATGGGGACTAGCGGGAGCGGATGAGCAGTTCTTC | CASSLWGLAGADEQFF | NA | TRBV27 | TRBD2 | TRBJ2-1
TGTGCCAGCAGCCAGAGGACAGGGGGCGGCTATGGCTACACCTTC | CASSQRTGGGYGYTF | NA | TRBV6-1 | TRBD1 | TRBJ1-2
TGTGCCACCAGCAGAGATTGGTGGGACAGGGGAGGTAATGAGCAGTTCTTC | CATSRDWWDRGGNEQFF | few | TRBV15 | TRBD1 | TRBJ2-1
TGTGCCAGCAGCCTCGTGCTAGCGGGAACCTACAATGAGCAGTTCTTC | CASSLVLAGTYNEQFF | few | TRBV7-9 | TRBD2 | TRBJ2-1
TGCGCCAGCGGAGGGAGAGGAGTAGGGGCCCAAGAGACCCAGTACTTC | CASGGRGVGAQETQYF | NA | TRBV5-1 | NA | TRBJ2-5
TGTGCCAGCAGTTACCAGACAGGGTGGGACACTGAAGCTTTCTTT | CASSYQTGWDTEAFF | NA | TRBV6-5 | TRBD1 | TRBJ1-1
TGTGCCAGCAGAGACCCCCGGGCAGGGGTGGTTGATTTCTTT | CASRDPRAGVVDFF | NA | TRBV28 | NA | TRBJ1-1
TGCGCCAGCAGCTTGACGGACAGGGGGTTGGAGCTGTTTTTT | CASSLTDRGLELFF | NA | TRBV5-1 | TRBD1 | TRBJ2-2
TGTGCCAGCAGCTTAGTTTCGCGACAAAACACCGGGGAGCTGTTTTTT | CASSLVSRQNTGELFF | NA | TRBV7-8 | NA | TRBJ2-2
TGCGCCAGCAGTCCCCCGGGACAGGGGGCCGGGGAGCTGTTTTTT | CASSPPGQGAGELFF | NA | TRBV4-1 | TRBD1 | TRBJ2-2
TGTGCCAGCAGCCAAGAGGGACTAGCGGGCAATGAGCAGTTCTTC | CASSQEGLAGNEQFF | NA | TRBV4-2 | TRBD2 | TRBJ2-1
TGCGCCAGCAGCCAGGGACTAGCGGGGAACAATGAGCAGTTCTTC | CASSQGLAGNNEQFF | few | TRBV5-1 | TRBD2 | TRBJ2-1
TGTGCCACCAGCAGAGATCCAGACAGCTCTGGAAACACCATATATTTT | CATSRDPDSSGNTIYF | NA | TRBV15 | NA | TRBJ1-3